This TCR beta chain stems from a study of immune evolution from preneoplasia to lung adenocarcinoma. Study background: HLA loss of heterozygosity: 7% AIS, about 15% MIA, approximately 31% ADC, none AAH. General study results and limits: From normal lung to invasive adenocarcinoma, top clone frequencies appeared to decrease.

As regards this clone: The antigen remains undetermined.

Clones were read by immunoSEQ multiplex PCR, and TCRdb kept only the in-frame ones, dropping some. The data show nearly 5,000 clones, with roughly three quarters seen just once and more than 9% held by the top ten. Two lung cancer pathologists independently confirmed each histologic diagnosis. Per the germline V gene, CDR1 is SGHDN and CDR2 is FVKESK. The CDR3 extends over 16 amino acids. Trimming left V 6 bases short and J 3 bases short, with 17 bases between. J is TRBJ2-2 and V is TRBV14; the D gene is possibly TRBD1 (8 bases). Sequencing used FFPE minimally invasive lung adenocarcinoma tissue. The receptor comes from an older person with lung adenocarcinoma. DNA for the CDR3: TGTGCCAGCAGTCACTACAGGGGGGGAGACACCGGGGAGCTGTTTTTT. Its protein is CASSHYRGGDTGELFF. Together with reference TRBV14 and TRBJ2-2, the CDR3 gives the full variable domain: EAGVTQFPSHSVIEKGQTVTLRCDPISGHDNLYWYRRVMGKEIKFLLHFVKESKQDESGMPNNRFLAERTGGTYSTLKVQPAELEDSGVYFCASSHYRGGDTGELFFGEGSRLTVL.